The source of this T cell receptor (beta chain) is a study of shared clonotypes between healthy human individuals. Study-wide findings and caveats: Blood was the only sampled material, and tissue repertoires likely differ. Represented diversity, genetic and exposure-history alike, was limited by few donors. The authors expected sequencing depth to affect clonotype sharing among donors.

Worth noting for this clone: The antigen is undetermined.

Every donor was a Caucasian adult from Nashville, Tennessee. The CDR3 has 15 residues. Trimming left V 0 bases short and J 0 bases short, with 9 bases between. Germline CDR1 reads LNHNV; CDR2 reads YYDKDF (reference sequence). Sequencing was performed with immunoSEQ multiplex PCR; in TCRdb, only in-frame clones are kept and a portion is missing. The table lists about 1 million clones, around 76% of them singletons. The chain links TRBV15 to TRBJ2-7; D uncertain. The receptor's source is a man aged 18 to 29 in good health. What was sequenced was memory CD4+ T cells sorted from blood. Subset in this sample: CD45RA-negative fraction. As DNA, the CDR3 is TGTGCCACCAGCAGAGATTTAGGCATCTCCTACGAGCAGTACTTC. It codes for CATSRDLGISYEQYF.